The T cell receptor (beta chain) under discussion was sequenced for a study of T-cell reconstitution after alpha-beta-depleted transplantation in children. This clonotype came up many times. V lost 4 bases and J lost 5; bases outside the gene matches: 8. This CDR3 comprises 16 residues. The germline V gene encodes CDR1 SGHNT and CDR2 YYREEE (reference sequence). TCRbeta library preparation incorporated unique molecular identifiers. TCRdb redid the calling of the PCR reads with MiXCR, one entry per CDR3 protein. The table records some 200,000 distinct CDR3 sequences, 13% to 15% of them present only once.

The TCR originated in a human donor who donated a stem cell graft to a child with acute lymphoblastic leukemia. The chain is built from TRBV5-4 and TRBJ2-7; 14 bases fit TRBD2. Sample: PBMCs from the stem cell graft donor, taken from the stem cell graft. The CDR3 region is CASSRRLAGGPHEQYF. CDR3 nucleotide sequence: TGTGCCAGCAGCCGCCGACTAGCGGGAGGGCCCCACGAGCAGTACTTC. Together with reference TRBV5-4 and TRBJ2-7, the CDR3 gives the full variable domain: ETGVTQSPTHLIKTRGQQVTLRCSSQSGHNTVSWYQQALGQGPQFIFQYYREEENGRGNFPPRFSGLQFPNYSSELNVNALELDDSALYLCASSRRLAGGPHEQYFGPGTRLTVT.